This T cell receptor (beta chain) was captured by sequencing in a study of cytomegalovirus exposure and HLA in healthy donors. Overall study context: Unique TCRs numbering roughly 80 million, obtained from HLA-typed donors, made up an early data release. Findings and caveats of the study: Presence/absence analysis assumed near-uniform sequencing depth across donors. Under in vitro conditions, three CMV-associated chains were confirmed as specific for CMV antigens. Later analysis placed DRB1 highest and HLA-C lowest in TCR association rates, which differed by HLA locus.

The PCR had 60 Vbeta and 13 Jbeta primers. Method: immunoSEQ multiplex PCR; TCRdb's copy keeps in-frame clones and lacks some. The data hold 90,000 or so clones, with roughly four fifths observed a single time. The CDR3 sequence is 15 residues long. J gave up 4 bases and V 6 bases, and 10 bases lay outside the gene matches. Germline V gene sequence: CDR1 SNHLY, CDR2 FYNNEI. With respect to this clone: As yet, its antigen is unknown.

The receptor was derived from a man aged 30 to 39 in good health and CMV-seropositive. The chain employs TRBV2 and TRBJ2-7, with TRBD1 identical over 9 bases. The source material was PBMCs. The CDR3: CASSYPGQGIYEQYF. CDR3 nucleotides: TGTGCCAGCAGCTATCCGGGACAGGGTATATACGAGCAGTACTTC.